What follows describes a single T cell receptor beta chain. Its binding antigen is unknown. Base qualities are not at hand, and no much larger clone is one base apart. Peripheral blood CD8+ and CD4+ T cells from healthy donors, Susac syndrome patients and multiple sclerosis patients were profiled by high-throughput TCR beta sequencing. The healthy donors served as controls matched for age and sex. Bulk CD8+ and CD4+ T cells were purified by magnetic negative isolation, whereas CD8+ TEMRA cells were enriched by FACS. Blood was collected in EDTA tubes and processed within 24 hours, with PBMCs isolated through density gradient centrifugation. PBMCs intended for TCR sequencing were cryopreserved in liquid nitrogen and thawed later in a water bath at 37 degrees C. The sorted or isolated CD4+, CD8+ and CD8+ TEMRA cells reached a purity of at least 90%. These data are taken from a study of CD8 T cells in Susac syndrome (dated by TCRdb to about 2019). Background for the entire study: The study used repertoire sequencing to test whether antigen drove CD8+ T cell activation and differentiation in Susac syndrome. General findings and caveats noted by the study authors: The number of individuals in the TCR sequencing and HLA analysis was acknowledged as relatively small.

RNA was extracted using the RNeasy kit, and roughly 0.45 to 1 microgram was reverse transcribed with random hexamers. The immunoSEQ multiplex PCR assay, covering 54 Vbeta and 13 Jbeta segments, was used to amplify TCR beta CDR3 regions. PCR amplification bias was corrected using a synthetic template baseline for primer optimization and computational correction. Under the source paper's analysis protocol: Only productive sequences were kept, with reads annotated to V, D and J genes according to IMGT and analyzed in immunoSEQ Analyzer. Clonality was calculated as one minus the Shannon entropy normalized by log2 of the number of productive unique sequences. For each patient and control, public and private clones were evaluated within the 100 most prevalent clones. Clones were defined as Susac-specific if absent from the healthy and MS cohorts, from under 1,200 published viral clones and from other ImmuneACCESS disease sequences. TCRdb reran the public reads through fastp at Q25 and MiXCR, keeping productive beta chains. Merged by CDR3 protein, the rows form single entries marked with the most common genes and DNA. These V and J calls derive from TCRdb rather than the authors' analysis. For this sample the table gives roughly 180,000 distinct CDR3 sequences, of which around 94% were detected only once. The ten largest make up about 0.13% of the sample.

The CDR1 and CDR2 encoded by the germline V gene are SGHTA and FQGNSA. V is pared back by 3 bases and J by 10 bases, with 10 bases lying between the germline termini. The cysteine opens and the phenylalanine closes a CDR3 of 12 amino acids. Left in the record is the CDR3 DNA by itself, 36 bases read in frame from the first base. Sequenced input: CD4+ T cells from PBMCs. The chain was built from TRBV7-2 and TRBJ2-1; tentative D gene TRBD1, with 5 bases matching. The receptor was isolated from a human donor in good health. The CDR3 reads CASSFPGREQFF. The nucleotide sequence reads as follows: TGTGCCAGCAGCTTTCCAGGGCGCGAGCAGTTCTTC.